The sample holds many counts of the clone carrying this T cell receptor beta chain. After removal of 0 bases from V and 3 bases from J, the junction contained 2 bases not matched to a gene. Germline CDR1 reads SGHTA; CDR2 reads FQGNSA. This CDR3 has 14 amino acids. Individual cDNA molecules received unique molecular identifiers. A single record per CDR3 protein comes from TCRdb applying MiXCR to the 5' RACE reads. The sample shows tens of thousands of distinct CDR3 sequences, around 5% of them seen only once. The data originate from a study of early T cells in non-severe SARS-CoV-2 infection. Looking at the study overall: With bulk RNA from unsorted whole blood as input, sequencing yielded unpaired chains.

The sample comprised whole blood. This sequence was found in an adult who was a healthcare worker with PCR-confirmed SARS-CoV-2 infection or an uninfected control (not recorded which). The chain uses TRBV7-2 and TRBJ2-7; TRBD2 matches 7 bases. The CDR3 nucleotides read TGTGCCAGCAGCTTAGCAGGGACTAACTACGAGCAGTACTTC. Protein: CASSLAGTNYEQYF.